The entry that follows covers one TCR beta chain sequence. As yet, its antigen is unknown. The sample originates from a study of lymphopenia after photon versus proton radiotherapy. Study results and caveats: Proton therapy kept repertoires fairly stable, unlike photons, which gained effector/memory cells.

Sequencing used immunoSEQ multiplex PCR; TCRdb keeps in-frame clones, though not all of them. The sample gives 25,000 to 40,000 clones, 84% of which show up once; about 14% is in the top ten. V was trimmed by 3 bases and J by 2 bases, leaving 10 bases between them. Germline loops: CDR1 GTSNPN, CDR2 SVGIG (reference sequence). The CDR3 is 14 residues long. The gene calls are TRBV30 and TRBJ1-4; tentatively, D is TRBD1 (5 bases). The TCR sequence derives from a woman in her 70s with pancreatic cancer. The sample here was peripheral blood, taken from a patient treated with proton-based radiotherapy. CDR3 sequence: CAWSPGGTNEKLFF. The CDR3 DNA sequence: TGTGCCTGGAGCCCGGGGGGGACTAATGAAAAACTGTTTTTT.